The 32 T cell receptor beta chains in this list originate from one sample, sequenced in a study of OX40 agonist ivuxolimab in advanced cancers. Some clones are missing from TCRdb's copy, which holds only in-frame ones; the method was immunoSEQ multiplex PCR. This table holds about 37,000 clones, approximately 86% found once. Sequenced here: CD4+ or CD8+ T cells sorted from blood, sampled in a trial of the OX40 agonist ivuxolimab. The source of these receptors is an adult with an advanced solid tumor such as melanoma, head and neck, liver or kidney cancer.

V and J are TRBV19 and TRBJ2-7, with 10 nucleotides matching TRBD2. Trimming at V came to 6 bases and at J to 8 bases, leaving 10 bases not matched to a gene. The CDR3 contains 14 residues. Germline values: CDR1 LNHDA, CDR2 SQIVND (reference sequence). The CDR3 spells CASSESGRAAKQYF. DNA for the CDR3: TGTGCCAGTAGCGAAAGCGGGAGGGCCGCTAAGCAGTACTTC.

The CDR3 DNA follows: TGTGCCAGTAGTATAAAACAGGGCAGTTTGGCTGAAGCTTTCTTT. It codes for CASSIKQGSLAEAFF. The chain couples TRBV19 to TRBJ1-1, with D possibly matching TRBD1 (6 bases). Germline lookup yields CDR1 LNHDA and CDR2 SQIVND (reference sequence). V dropped 2 bases and J dropped 6 bases, with 16 bases sitting between them. This CDR3 contains 15 residues.

CDR3 loop: CASSYRKGAREQYF. The CDR3 DNA is TGTGCCAGCAGTTACAGGAAGGGGGCGCGCGAGCAGTACTTC. The chain links TRBV6-5 to TRBJ2-7, with 7 bases fitting TRBD1. This CDR3 comprises 14 residues. J gave up 6 bases and V 2 bases, and 7 bases lay outside the gene matches. Germline V gene lookup returns CDR1 MNHEY and CDR2 SVGAGI.

The J gene is TRBJ2-4, the V gene TRBV7-3; D possibly corresponds to TRBD1 (6 bases). CDR1 is SGHTA and CDR2 is FQGTGA in the germline V gene. V was trimmed by 4 bases and J by 6 bases, leaving 16 bases between them. The CDR3 runs to 15 residues. The CDR3 reads CASSSRDTFVNIQYF. CDR3 nucleotides: TGTGCCAGCAGCTCCCGGGACACCTTCGTAAACATTCAGTACTTC.

This clone was seen a single time. The chain uses TRBV6-5 and TRBJ1-2; TRBD1 is a possible D gene (6 bases). The germline V gene has CDR1 MNHEY and CDR2 SVGAGI. CDR3 size: 15 residues. Between the trimmed V and J ends, which lost 5 bases and 1 base, there was a span of 14 bases. CDR3 coding DNA: TGTGCCAGCAGTGCCGGACAGATTCTTAACTATGGCTACACCTTC. Translating gives CASSAGQILNYGYTF.

This chain connects TRBV11-2 to TRBJ2-5; 9 bases map to TRBD2. CDR1 is SGHAT and CDR2 is FQNNGV in the germline V gene. The J segment lost 5 bases and the V segment lost 2 bases, leaving 9 bases of the junction unmatched. This CDR3 region has 16 residues. The CDR3 is CASSLNGGGASETQYF. In DNA form, the CDR3 reads TGTGCCAGCAGCTTAAACGGCGGGGGGGCCTCGGAGACCCAGTACTTC.

The J gene is TRBJ2-7, the V gene TRBV19; D not certain. From germline, CDR1 is LNHDA and CDR2 SQIVND (reference sequence). The CDR3 runs 15 residues. Trimming shortened V by 5 bases and J by 2 bases, and 16 bases separated the two germline ends. The CDR3 sequence is CASSPQNGPPYEQYF. CDR3 DNA: TGTGCCAGTAGTCCGCAAAACGGCCCCCCCTACGAGCAGTACTTC.

The chain has TRBV28 and TRBJ2-7, with D tentatively TRBD2 (6 bases). V lost 6 bases, J lost 9 bases, and 21 bases lay in between. This CDR3 is 14 amino acids long. The germline V gene encodes CDR1 MDHEN and CDR2 SYDVKM. For the CDR3, the DNA is TGTGCCAGCAGATCCGCGGGACGAGACGTGCGGCAGTACTTC. Translated, it gives CASRSAGRDVRQYF.

The rearrangement uses TRBV28 and TRBJ2-1; 10 positions agree with TRBD1. From germline, CDR1 is MDHEN and CDR2 SYDVKM. The trim removed 7 bases at V and 2 bases at J, leaving 8 bases unmatched. The CDR3 has 16 residues. The CDR3 bases are TGTGCCAGCAATCCTTCAGGACAGGGGGCCTACAATGAGCAGTTCTTC. It yields the protein CASNPSGQGAYNEQFF. Full variable domain (missing parts from reference TRBV28 and TRBJ2-1): DVKVTQSSRYLVKRTGEKVFLECVQDMDHENMFWYRQDPGLGLRLIYFSYDVKMKEKGDIPEGYSVSREKKERFSLILESASTNQTSMYLCASNPSGQGAYNEQFFGPGTRLTVL.

The V and J genes are TRBV11-2 and TRBJ2-7; no definite D call. The V end was cut by 4 bases, the J end by 3 bases, with 13 bases between. Looked up from germline, CDR1 is SGHAT and CDR2 is FQNNGV. This CDR3 spans 14 amino acids. The CDR3 nucleotides are TGTGCCAGCAGCTCGCGACAAACAGACTACGAGCAGTACTTC. Its translation: CASSSRQTDYEQYF.

The chain uses TRBV6-6 and TRBJ1-2; 8 bases agree with TRBD1. The CDR3 contains 14 residues. V dropped 8 bases and J dropped 1; count of bases not matched to a gene: 6. Germline V gene data show CDR1 as MNHNY and CDR2 as SVGAGI (reference sequence). In DNA, the CDR3 is TGTGCCAGCCGCAGTGGACAGGGTAACTATGGCTACACCTTC. Amino acid sequence: CASRSGQGNYGYTF.

The chain recombines TRBV10-3 with TRBJ2-1; D ambiguous. CDR3 length equals 15 residues. In germline, CDR1 is ENHRY, CDR2 SYGVKD. Trimming left V 0 bases short and J 2 bases short, with 8 bases between. CDR3 protein: CAISESLSPYNEQFF. The CDR3 DNA sequence: TGTGCCATCAGTGAGTCGTTATCACCCTACAATGAGCAGTTCTTC.

The chain links TRBV28 to TRBJ1-1, with D perhaps matching TRBD1 (5 bases). The V gene's germline CDR1 is MDHEN and CDR2 SYDVKM. V was clipped by 7 bases and J by 4 bases, with 16 bases between them. The CDR3 length is 14 residues. The CDR3 DNA follows: TGTGCCAGCACCCTTGGGACCGGGTCCACTGAAGCTTTCTTT. This encodes CASTLGTGSTEAFF.

V is TRBV7-9 and J is TRBJ1-2; D may be TRBD1 (6 bases). This CDR3 is 14 amino acids long. Germline assignment: CDR1 SEHNR and CDR2 FQNEAQ (reference sequence). Trimming shortened V by 4 bases and J by 5 bases, and 14 bases separated the two germline ends. CDR3 DNA: TGTGCCAGCAGCTCCGACAGGTGGAAGTATGGCTACACCTTC. It is translated as CASSSDRWKYGYTF.

The chain joins TRBV11-2 to TRBJ1-5; D is unresolved. Per the germline V gene, CDR1 is SGHAT and CDR2 is FQNNGV. Trimming left V 0 bases short and J 5 bases short, with 8 bases between. The CDR3 totals 14 residues. CDR3 sequence: CASSLDQSYQPQHF. The CDR3 bases are TGTGCCAGCAGCTTAGATCAGAGTTATCAGCCCCAGCATTTT.

The V call is TRBV5-4, the J call TRBJ2-1; tentatively, D is TRBD1 (6 bases). The germline gives CDR1 SGHNT, CDR2 YYREEE (reference sequence). V shed 0 bases and J shed 2 bases, with 9 bases lying between them. This CDR3 is built from 15 residues. This CDR3 reads CASSLGTATYNEQFF. As DNA, the CDR3 is TGTGCCAGCAGCTTGGGGACAGCCACCTACAATGAGCAGTTCTTC.

The gene calls are TRBV25-1 and TRBJ2-2; D is perhaps TRBD1 or TRBD2 (5 bases each). The germline gives CDR1 MGHDK, CDR2 SYGVNS. The ends were cut back, 8 bases at V and 5 bases at J, with 9 bases in the middle. The CDR3 contains 12 residues. The CDR3 reads CASGDGTGELFF. The CDR3, as DNA: TGTGCCAGCGGGGACGGGACCGGGGAGCTGTTTTTT.

The V gene is TRBV11-1, the J gene TRBJ2-3; 7 bases map to TRBD2. Germline-derived CDR1 and CDR2 are SGHAT and FQDESV (reference sequence). The CDR3 contains 17 residues. The trim removed 4 bases at V and 1 base at J, leaving 11 bases unmatched. CDR3: CASSSAGREIGTDTQYF. As DNA, the CDR3 is TGTGCCAGCAGCTCAGCGGGACGGGAAATAGGCACAGATACGCAGTATTTT.

The V gene is TRBV19, the J gene TRBJ2-7, with 7 positions matching TRBD1. Germline V gene data show CDR1 as LNHDA and CDR2 as SQIVND (reference sequence). There are 15 residues in the CDR3. After removal of 5 bases from V and 0 bases from J, the junction contained 7 bases not matched to a gene. CDR3 residues: CASSANRGASYEQYF. CDR3 in DNA: TGTGCCAGTAGTGCCAACAGGGGCGCCTCCTACGAGCAGTACTTC.

J is TRBJ2-3 and V is TRBV30, with D possibly matching TRBD2 (5 bases). CDR1 is GTSNPN and CDR2 is SVGIG in the germline V gene (reference sequence). This CDR3 has 15 residues. Between the trimmed V and J ends, which lost 1 base and 3 bases, there was a span of 14 bases. The CDR3 loop reads CAWSAGSRRTDTQYF. As DNA, the CDR3 is TGTGCCTGGAGTGCTGGGTCCCGGAGGACAGATACGCAGTATTTT.

The rearrangement uses TRBV4-2 and TRBJ2-4; no clear D gene. The CDR3 length is 15 residues. Looked up from germline, CDR1 is LGHNA and CDR2 is YNFKEQ. V was clipped by 8 bases and J by 0 bases, with 14 bases between them. As DNA, the CDR3 is TGTGCCAGCGGGGATAGTAATCTAGCCAAAAACATTCAGTACTTC. This translates into CASGDSNLAKNIQYF.

The chain links TRBV6-6 to TRBJ2-7; D is unresolved. Looked up from germline, CDR1 is MNHNY and CDR2 is SVGAGI (reference sequence). This CDR3 is built from 13 residues. Trimming took off 2 bases at V and 3 bases at J, with 8 bases between the two ends. CDR3 residues: CASSYLAGYEQYF. The DNA for the CDR3 is TGTGCCAGCAGTTACCTCGCCGGCTACGAGCAGTACTTC.

The V and J genes are TRBV6-1 and TRBJ2-2; the match to TRBD2 covers 7 bases. CDR3 length equals 15 residues. The junction had 9 bases not matched to a gene; V was cut back by 5 bases and J by 6 bases. Germline V gene sequence: CDR1 MNHNS, CDR2 SASEGT. The CDR3: CASSLSGLGSGELFF. The CDR3 nucleotides are TGTGCCAGCAGTCTGTCAGGACTAGGTTCCGGGGAGCTGTTTTTT.

This clone has a handful of counts. The rearrangement links TRBV11-2 to TRBJ2-2; perhaps TRBD2 as D (5 bases). CDR3 length: 16 residues. V was pared by 5 bases and J by 5 bases, with 18 bases between. Germline V gives CDR1 SGHAT, CDR2 FQNNGV. The CDR3 region has the DNA TGTGCCAGCAGCGACCCAATCGGTCGGGAAACCGGGGAGCTGTTTTTT. It specifies CASSDPIGRETGELFF.

Concerning this clone: Additional DNA sequences in this sample encode the identical CDR3. The chain joins TRBV2 to TRBJ1-4; TRBD1 aligns across 10 bases. CDR1 is SNHLY and CDR2 is FYNNEI in the germline V gene. With V trimmed by 6 bases and J by 7 bases, 8 bases remained unmatched. The CDR3 consists of 15 residues. The CDR3 DNA follows: TGTGCCAGCAGCCTCCTGGGACAGGGGAGTGAAAAACTGTTTTTT. Its translation is CASSLLGQGSEKLFF.

This chain connects TRBV5-8 to TRBJ2-2; 7 positions agree with TRBD2. Germline CDR1 SGHTS, CDR2 YDEGEE. The CDR3 loop spans 13 amino acids. V trimming: 5 bases; J trimming: 4 bases; junction bases outside the gene matches: 2. This CDR3 is CASRWTSTGELFF. For the CDR3, the DNA is TGTGCCAGCAGGTGGACTAGCACCGGGGAGCTGTTTTTT.

This clone was seen only a few times. This sequence joins TRBV7-9 and TRBJ1-1; weak D call: TRBD1 (5 bases). Between the trimmed V and J ends, which lost 5 bases and 0 bases, there was a span of 25 bases. Germline values: CDR1 SEHNR, CDR2 FQNEAQ (reference sequence). The CDR3 sequence is 19 residues long. The CDR3 loop reads CASSQGAGRYQFMNTEAFF. As DNA, the CDR3 is TGTGCCAGCAGCCAAGGGGCCGGCAGATACCAGTTCATGAACACTGAAGCTTTCTTT.

The chain couples TRBV19 to TRBJ2-1; no reliable D call. The CDR3 is made up of 13 amino acids. The V gene lost 1 base and the J gene lost 0 bases, with 1 base spanning the gap. In germline, CDR1 is LNHDA, CDR2 SQIVND (reference sequence). This CDR3 is CASSIGSYNEQFF. The CDR3 nucleotides read TGTGCCAGTAGTATAGGCTCCTACAATGAGCAGTTCTTC.

V is TRBV21-1 and J is TRBJ2-3; the table's D call, TRBD2, was not checked against the DNA. TRBV21-1 is recorded as a pseudogene. This CDR3 has 16 residues. The CDR3 DNA is TGTGCCAGCAGCAAAGTGGAGAACCTAAGCACAGATACGCAGTATTTT. This translates into CASSKVENLSTDTQYF.

This clone was seen once. The gene calls are TRBV7-8 and TRBJ2-3, with D unresolved. Per germline, CDR1 SGHVS and CDR2 FQNEAQ. The CDR3 totals 12 residues. The germline V and J ends were trimmed by 5 bases and 6 bases, with 9 bases remaining between them. The CDR3 sequence is CASSTSRDTQYF. The CDR3 DNA follows: TGTGCCAGCAGCACATCCCGGGATACGCAGTATTTT.

This sequence joins TRBV9 and TRBJ1-1; TRBD1 matches at 8 bases. Germline V lookup: CDR1 SGDLS, CDR2 YYNGEE. The CDR3 is made up of 15 amino acids. Trimming took 3 bases from V and 4 from J; bases not matched to a gene: 8. CDR3 sequence: CASSAGTGPGTEAFF. CDR3 DNA: TGTGCCAGCAGCGCCGGGACAGGTCCGGGCACTGAAGCTTTCTTT.

This sequence joins TRBV6-5 and TRBJ2-1; 9 bases line up with TRBD2. The trim removed 6 bases at V and 8 bases at J, leaving 11 bases unmatched. The germline V gene encodes CDR1 MNHEY and CDR2 SVGAGI. CDR3 length equals 15 residues. CDR3 nucleotides: TGTGCCAGCAGCTTATGGGGTAGCGGGAGTGATGAGCAGTTCTTC. Residues: CASSLWGSGSDEQFF.